Given below is one T cell receptor (beta chain) in context. Its antigen is not identified. CD8 cells regarded as naive lacked CD45RO, were positively chosen for CCR7, and omitted terminally differentiated effector memory CD45RA+ cells. This entry is derived from a study of shared clonotypes between healthy human individuals. Per sorted-subset replicate PCR, input was roughly 200 ng DNA, representing about 32,000 T cell genomes. Original data processing: Filtering differed, since immunoSEQ gave only junction sequences and no quality scores. Assay used: immunoSEQ multiplex PCR; TCRdb lists only in-frame clones, some missing. D and trimming come from the DNA, and the V and J calls and clone size come from that table. The data contain about 2.1 million clones, 85% to 95% of them singletons. General study points: Researchers sampled blood only, noting tissue repertoires likely differ.

The receptor comes from a man between 18 and 35 years old in good health. Some clones in this sample may be carry-over from other donors' samples. The source material was naive CD8+ T cells from PBMCs.

Here the CDR3 reads CASSLAPVIGKSYEQYF. The DNA of the CDR3 is TGCGCCAGCAGCTTGGCCCCGGTGATAGGCAAATCCTACGAGCAGTACTTC. The chain is built from TRBV5-1 and TRBJ2-7; no definite D call. CDR3 size: 17 residues. Germline CDR1 is SGHRS and CDR2 is YFSETQ. V shed 0 bases and J shed 1 base, with 17 bases lying between them.